The present T cell receptor (beta chain) was sequenced within a study of cytomegalovirus exposure and HLA in healthy donors. This clone occurred once. Primers for the PCR totalled 60 Vbeta and 13 Jbeta. The table came from immunoSEQ multiplex PCR; TCRdb's copy has only in-frame clones and leaves some out. The sample includes 140,000 or so clones, roughly four fifths of them seen just once. Trimming at V came to 0 bases and at J to 4 bases, leaving 4 bases not matched to a gene. The CDR3 spans 16 residues. Germline V gene lookup returns CDR1 SEHNR and CDR2 FQNEAQ (reference sequence). The chain joins TRBV7-9 to TRBJ1-2; 11 nucleotides align to TRBD1. The sequenced sample consisted of PBMCs. This clonotype was obtained from a male donor in good health and CMV-seronegative. The CDR3 sequence is CASSLARTGGSYGYTF. CDR3 nucleotide sequence: TGTGCCAGCAGCTTAGCTAGGACAGGGGGCAGCTATGGCTACACCTTC.